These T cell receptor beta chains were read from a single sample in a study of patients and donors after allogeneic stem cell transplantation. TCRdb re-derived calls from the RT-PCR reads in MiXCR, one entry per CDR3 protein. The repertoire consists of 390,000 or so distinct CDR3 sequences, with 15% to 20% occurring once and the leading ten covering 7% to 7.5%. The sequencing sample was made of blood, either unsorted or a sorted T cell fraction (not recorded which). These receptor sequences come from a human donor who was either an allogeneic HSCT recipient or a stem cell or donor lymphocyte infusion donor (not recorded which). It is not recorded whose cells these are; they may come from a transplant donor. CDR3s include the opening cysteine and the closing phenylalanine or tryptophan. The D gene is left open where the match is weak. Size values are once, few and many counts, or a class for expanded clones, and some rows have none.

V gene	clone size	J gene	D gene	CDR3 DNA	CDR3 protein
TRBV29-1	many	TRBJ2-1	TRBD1	TGCAGCACCTATTTACAGGGGGCAATTTCGAGCGATGAGCAGTTCTTC	CSTYLQGAISSDEQFF
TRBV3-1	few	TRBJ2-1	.	TGTGCCAGCAGCCAAGGGGGACAAAGAGGCTACAATGAGCAGTTCTTC	CASSQGGQRGYNEQFF
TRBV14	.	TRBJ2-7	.	TGTGCCAGCAGCCGTCACGGGTTGGCCTACGAGCAGTACTTC	CASSRHGLAYEQYF
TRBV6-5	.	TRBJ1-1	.	TGTGCCAGCAGTTACTCAAGGGGGTTGAACACTGAAGCTTTCTTT	CASSYSRGLNTEAFF
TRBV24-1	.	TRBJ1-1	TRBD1	TGTGCCACCAGTGACCGGACAGGGGGCGAAGCTTTCTTT	CATSDRTGGEAFF
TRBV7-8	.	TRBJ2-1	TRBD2	TGTGCCAGCAGCTTAGTCCCCACTAGCGGGAGTAACGAGCAGTTCTTC	CASSLVPTSGSNEQFF
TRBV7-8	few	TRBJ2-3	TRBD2	TGTGCCAGCAGCATCGGGGGGTTGACAGATACGCAGTATTTT	CASSIGGLTDTQYF
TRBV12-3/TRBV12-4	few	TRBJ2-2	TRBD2	TGTGCCAGCTTACCCCCGGGACTAGCGGACACCGGGGAGCTGTTTTTT	CASLPPGLADTGELFF
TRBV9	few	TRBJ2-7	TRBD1	TGTGCCAGCAGCCAGGGGGCGAGGGGCTCCTACGAGCAGTACTTC	CASSQGARGSYEQYF
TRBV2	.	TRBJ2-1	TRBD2	TGTGCCAGCAGATTAGCGGGAGCCCAGACTGAGCAGTTCTTC	CASRLAGAQTEQFF
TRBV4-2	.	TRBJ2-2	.	TGTGCCAGCAGCCAAGAGTCCTACTCGCTCTCTCACACCGGGGAGCTGTTTTTT	CASSQESYSLSHTGELFF
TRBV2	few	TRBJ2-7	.	TGTGCCAGCAGTCTTCACGTTACCTACGAGCAGTACTTC	CASSLHVTYEQYF
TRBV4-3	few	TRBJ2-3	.	TGCGCCAGCAGCCAAGAAGGAAAAGCGGGCCGGGTAGATACGCAGTATTTT	CASSQEGKAGRVDTQYF
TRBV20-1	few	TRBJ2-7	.	TGCAGTGCCCCCCGGCACGAGAGGCACGAGCAGTACTTC	CSAPRHERHEQYF
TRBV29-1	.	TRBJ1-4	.	TGCAGCGTTGAGGGGGGCAGGGAGGTTTTGGATGAAAAACTGTTTTTT	CSVEGGREVLDEKLFF
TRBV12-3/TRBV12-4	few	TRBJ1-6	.	TGTGCCAGCAGTAACAGGGTGGGGAATTCACCCCTCCACTTT	CASSNRVGNSPLHF
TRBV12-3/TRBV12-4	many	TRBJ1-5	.	TGTGCCAGCAGTGCCGCCACAGGGAACAACCAGCCCCAGCATTTT	CASSAATGNNQPQHF
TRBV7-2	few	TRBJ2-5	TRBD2	TGTGCCAGCAGCTTAGAAAGCGGGGGGGCCGGAGAGACCCAGTACTTC	CASSLESGGAGETQYF
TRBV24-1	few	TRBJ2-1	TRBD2	TGTGCCACCAGTGATCTTAGCGGGAGTAAAAATGAGCAGTTCTTC	CATSDLSGSKNEQFF
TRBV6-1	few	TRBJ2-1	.	TGTGCCAGCAGTCCCATCGGCACGGGTTACAATGAGCAGTTCTTC	CASSPIGTGYNEQFF
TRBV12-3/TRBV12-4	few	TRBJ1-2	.	TGTGCCAGCAGTTTAGCGTCAGGTCTAGGTGGCTACACCTTC	CASSLASGLGGYTF
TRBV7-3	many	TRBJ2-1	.	TGTGCCAGCAGCTACCACAATGAGCAGTTCTTC	CASSYHNEQFF
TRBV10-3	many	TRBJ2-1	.	TGTGCCACCCAGACAAGCTCCTACAATGAGCAGTTCTTC	CATQTSSYNEQFF
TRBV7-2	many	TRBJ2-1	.	TGTGCCAGCAGCACCCCCCGGCCCTACAATGAGCAGTTCTTC	CASSTPRPYNEQFF
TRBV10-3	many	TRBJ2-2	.	TGTGCCATCAGTGAAACAGGGAACACCGGGGAGCTGTTTTTT	CAISETGNTGELFF
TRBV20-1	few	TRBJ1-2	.	TGCAGTGCTTCTACCCCGGGACCGGACTATGGCTACACCTTC	CSASTPGPDYGYTF